The rows below give T cell receptor beta chains drawn from one sample of a study of blood T cell repertoires in COVID-19. The protocol was immunoSEQ multiplex PCR, while the TCRdb copy is restricted to in-frame clones and leaves out a portion. The sample has 240,000 or so clones, around 85% seen once. The sequenced sample was peripheral blood. These receptors originate from a man aged 55 to 70 with acute or convalescent COVID-19. Each CDR3 is given with its conserved first and last residue. A D gene is named only where the DNA matches it firmly. Not every row has a clone size; where given, it reads once, few, many or a size class.

D: .; J: TRBJ2-3; V: TRBV6-5; size: .; CDR3: CASKGVRAGTDTQYF; DNA: TGTGCCAGCAAGGGGGTACGGGCGGGCACAGATACGCAGTATTTT
D: .; J: TRBJ1-1; V: TRBV6-5; size: .; CDR3: CASKKEGGMNTEAFF; DNA: TGTGCCAGCAAAAAAGAGGGAGGGATGAACACTGAAGCTTTCTTT
D: .; J: TRBJ1-1; V: TRBV18; size: few; CDR3: CASSPVDVQGRMNTEAFF; DNA: TGTGCCAGCTCACCAGTTGATGTCCAGGGTAGGATGAACACTGAAGCTTTCTTT
D: TRBD2; J: TRBJ2-7; V: TRBV7-9; size: .; CDR3: CASSLGGSGVRASYEQYF; DNA: TGTGCCAGCAGCTTAGGGGGTAGCGGGGTCCGAGCCTCCTACGAGCAGTACTTC
D: .; J: TRBJ2-7; V: TRBV6-1; size: .; CDR3: CASSEAGLAVYEQYF; DNA: TGTGCCAGCAGTGAAGCCGGCCTAGCAGTTTACGAGCAGTACTTC
D: .; J: TRBJ1-5; V: TRBV7-9; size: .; CDR3: CASSFSTGNQPQHF; DNA: TGTGCCAGCAGCTTCAGTACGGGGAATCAGCCCCAGCATTTT
D: TRBD1; J: TRBJ1-2; V: TRBV7-2; size: .; CDR3: CASSLWDRGTYGYTF; DNA: TGTGCCAGCAGCTTATGGGACAGGGGGACCTATGGCTACACCTTC
D: .; J: TRBJ2-5; V: TRBV11-3; size: .; CDR3: CASSARTSQETQYF; DNA: TGTGCCAGCAGCGCTAGGACAAGTCAAGAGACCCAGTACTTC
D: .; J: TRBJ1-5; V: TRBV12-5; size: .; CDR3: CASGDGEGQPQHF; DNA: TGTGCTAGTGGCGACGGAGAAGGACAGCCCCAGCATTTT
D: .; J: TRBJ2-7; V: TRBV24-1; size: .; CDR3: CATSDGSRDEQYF; DNA: TGTGCCACCAGTGATGGATCTAGAGACGAGCAGTACTTC
D: TRBD2; J: TRBJ2-1; V: TRBV7-9; size: .; CDR3: CASSPWREDGNEQFF; DNA: TGTGCCAGCAGCCCCTGGCGGGAGGACGGCAATGAGCAGTTCTTC
D: .; J: TRBJ2-5; V: TRBV15; size: .; CDR3: CATSRGTGLEETQYF; DNA: TGTGCCACCAGCAGAGGAACAGGGCTCGAAGAGACCCAGTACTTC
D: .; J: TRBJ1-1; V: TRBV28; size: .; CDR3: CASSFPRGNTEAFF; DNA: TGTGCCAGCAGTTTCCCCAGGGGGAACACTGAAGCTTTCTTT
D: .; J: TRBJ2-7; V: TRBV5-1; size: .; CDR3: CASSSDYEQYF; DNA: TGCGCCAGCAGCTCAGACTACGAGCAGTACTTC
D: .; J: TRBJ2-5; V: TRBV14; size: .; CDR3: CASSPLGWGTETQYF; DNA: TGTGCCAGCAGCCCGCTGGGTTGGGGCACGGAGACCCAGTACTTC
D: TRBD1; J: TRBJ2-7; V: TRBV5-1; size: once; CDR3: CASSFQPGQVTYEQYF; DNA: TGCGCCAGCAGCTTTCAGCCGGGACAGGTGACCTACGAGCAGTACTTC